These 31 T cell receptor beta chains were sequenced from one sample in a study of T cells in Graves' hyperthyroidism and ophthalmopathy. Researchers amplified the TCR beta CDR3 regions from RNA transcripts. The TCR CDR3 first-round RT-PCR relied on the HTBI primer set. TCRdb re-derived calls from the multiplex PCR reads in MiXCR, one entry per CDR3 protein. Of approximately 330,000 distinct CDR3 sequences detected, 21% appear once; the ten largest clones hold under 55%. The specimen was blood. The receptor source for this set is a woman aged 50 to 65 with Graves' hyperthyroidism.

This clonotype was counted ten times or more. The chain employs TRBV12-3 or TRBV12-4 and TRBJ1-6; 8 bases line up with TRBD1. The CDR3 has 16 amino acids. With V trimmed by 6 bases and J by 0 bases, 4 bases remained unmatched. This CDR3 is CASSYTGGSYNSPLHF. CDR3 coding DNA: TGTGCCAGCAGCTACACAGGGGGCTCCTATAATTCACCCCTCCACTTT.

This chain links TRBV6-1 with TRBJ1-3; D not resolved. The CDR3 totals 13 residues. CDR1 is MNHNS, CDR2 SASEGT, per germline. With 4 bases removed from V and 0 bases from J, the gap between germline ends came to 4 bases. CDR3 sequence reads: CASSGHSGNTIYF. CDR3 DNA sequence: TGTGCCAGCAGTGGTCACTCTGGAAACACCATATATTTT.

This clonotype was seen many times. The V gene is TRBV6-2 or TRBV6-3, the J gene TRBJ1-1; D unresolved. The CDR3 runs to 13 residues. Germline V CDR1 and CDR2: MNHEY, SVGEGT. V was cut by 1 base and J by 3 bases, with 6 bases left in between. The CDR3 loop is CASSYLLDTEAFF. As DNA, the CDR3 is TGTGCCAGCAGTTACTTGTTGGACACTGAAGCTTTCTTT.

The sample holds many counts of this clonotype. This sequence joins TRBV7-3 and TRBJ2-2; D gene uncertain. Germline CDR1 and CDR2: SGHTA and FQGTGA. Trimming took off 7 bases at V and 2 bases at J, with 11 bases between the two ends. The CDR3 spans 14 residues. CDR3 coding DNA: TGTGCCAGCACCCTAGGGTCTAACACCGGGGAGCTGTTTTTT. Translation: CASTLGSNTGELFF.

The V gene is TRBV15, the J gene TRBJ2-7; tentatively, D is TRBD2 (5 bases). Germline CDR1 and CDR2: LNHNV and YYDKDF (reference sequence). Trimming took off 3 bases at V and 6 bases at J, with 15 bases between the two ends. The CDR3 length is 14 residues. In nucleotides, the CDR3 is TGTGCCACCAGCAGGTCGTCCTCTAGCCGCGAGCAGTACTTC. Residues: CATSRSSSSREQYF.

The chain recombines TRBV14 with TRBJ2-2; D may be TRBD1 (7 bases). The V end was cut by 0 bases, the J end by 6 bases, with 14 bases between. Germline loops: CDR1 SGHDN, CDR2 FVKESK. The CDR3 covers 16 residues. The CDR3, as DNA: TGTGCCAGCAGCCAAGATAGCAGGGGGGCCGCCGGGGAGCTGTTTTTT. Its translation: CASSQDSRGAAGELFF. Combining the CDR3 with reference TRBV14 and TRBJ2-2 gives the whole variable domain EAGVTQFPSHSVIEKGQTVTLRCDPISGHDNLYWYRRVMGKEIKFLLHFVKESKQDESGMPNNRFLAERTGGTYSTLKVQPAELEDSGVYFCASSQDSRGAAGELFFGEGSRLTVL.

The chain couples TRBV6-2 or TRBV6-3 to TRBJ2-5; the D gene is possibly TRBD1 (5 bases). V lost 2 bases and J lost 1, with 8 bases in between. Germline V CDR1 and CDR2: MNHEY, SVGEGT. The CDR3 covers 14 residues. The CDR3 DNA reads as TGTGCCAGCAGTTACAGGGGCCCCCAAGAGACCCAGTACTTC. Residues: CASSYRGPQETQYF.

This chain uses TRBV18 with TRBJ1-2; the match to TRBD1 covers 11 bases. The CDR3 has 16 amino acids. The germline CDR1 and CDR2 sequences are KGHSH and LQKENI. V shed 2 bases and J 8 bases; nucleotides not matched to a gene: 10. The DNA of the CDR3 is TGTGCCAGCTCACCATTCCGCGGACAGGGGGCGGAGGGCTACACCTTC. Its protein product is CASSPFRGQGAEGYTF.

A few counts support this clonotype. The chain is built from TRBV20-1 and TRBJ2-7; 10 bases agree with TRBD2. The trim removed 6 bases at V and 4 bases at J, leaving 9 bases unmatched. CDR1 DFQATT and CDR2 SNEGSKA come from the germline V gene (reference sequence). This CDR3 has 14 amino acids. The CDR3 region has the DNA TGCAGTGCCCACGGACTAGCGGAAGGTTACGAGCAGTACTTC. Translation gives CSAHGLAEGYEQYF.

This clonotype was detected ten times or more. The rearrangement links TRBV7-9 to TRBJ2-6; no clear D. This CDR3 contains 15 residues. The V and J ends lost 0 bases and 2 bases respectively, with 5 bases between them. Germline V gene lookup returns CDR1 SEHNR and CDR2 FQNEAQ (reference sequence). The CDR3 reads CASSLAVAGANVLTF. CDR3 in DNA: TGTGCCAGCAGCTTAGCTGTGGCTGGGGCCAACGTCCTGACTTTC. The variable domain in full, completed from reference TRBV7-9 and TRBJ2-6, reads DTGVSQNPRHKITKRGQNVTFRCDPISEHNRLYWYRQTLGQGPEFLTYFQNEAQLEKSRLLSDRFSAERPKGSFSTLEIQRTEQGDSAMYLCASSLAVAGANVLTFGAGSRLTVL.

V and J are TRBV4-1 and TRBJ1-1; D call uncertain. The length of the CDR3 is 14 residues. Germline assignment: CDR1 MGHRA and CDR2 YSYEKL. Trimming stripped 0 bases from V and 4 bases from J, with 9 bases between. The chain's CDR3 is CASSQDSIGTEAFF. The CDR3 DNA reads as TGCGCCAGCAGCCAAGATTCCATTGGCACTGAAGCTTTCTTT.

This clonotype was seen repeatedly, ten times or more. This chain uses TRBV10-3 with TRBJ2-5; 9 nucleotides align to TRBD2. V was clipped by 3 bases and J by 2 bases; unmatched bases: 10. Germline V gives CDR1 ENHRY, CDR2 SYGVKD. The CDR3 is made up of 17 amino acids. The CDR3, as DNA: TGTGCCATCAGTGAAGGGGCCCTAGCGGGGCCTCAAGAGACCCAGTACTTC. Protein: CAISEGALAGPQETQYF.

The chain combines TRBV2 with TRBJ1-2; 8 positions match TRBD1. Germline CDR1 and CDR2: SNHLY and FYNNEI. The CDR3 is 15 amino acids. With 2 bases clipped from V and 7 bases from J, the junction kept 9 bases outside the gene matches. The CDR3 sequence: CASSERRTGQGGYTF. The CDR3 region has the DNA TGTGCCAGCAGTGAAAGGAGGACAGGGCAGGGTGGCTACACCTTC.

This clonotype appeared a few times. The chain has TRBV20-1 and TRBJ2-2; TRBD1 might be the D (5 bases). This CDR3 contains 15 residues. CDR1 is DFQATT, CDR2 SNEGSKA, per germline (reference sequence). Trimming left V 0 bases short and J 2 bases short, with 10 bases between. DNA of the CDR3: TGCAGTGCTAGAGATCTGGACAAAAACACCGGGGAGCTGTTTTTT. It yields the protein CSARDLDKNTGELFF.

This clonotype was counted at least ten times. CDR3 amino acids: CASSLVQATEAFF. The DNA for the CDR3 is TGTGCCAGCAGCTTGGTTCAGGCCACTGAAGCTTTCTTT. This sequence joins TRBV5-5 and TRBJ1-1; D is undetermined. The V gene lost 0 bases and the J gene lost 4 bases, with 7 bases spanning the gap. The germline gives CDR1 SGHKS, CDR2 YYEKEE (reference sequence). The CDR3 length is 13 residues.

This clonotype was seen repeatedly, ten times or more. The chain recombines TRBV18 with TRBJ2-7; D remains unclear. V shed 5 bases and J shed 6 bases, with 11 bases lying between them. CDR1 is KGHSH and CDR2 is LQKENI in the germline V gene. CDR3 size: 12 residues. The CDR3 DNA follows: TGTGCCAGCTCATCGGCGGAGAGCGAGCAGTACTTC. It is translated as CASSSAESEQYF. Supplemented by reference TRBV18 and TRBJ2-7, the full variable domain reads NAGVMQNPRHLVRRRGQEARLRCSPMKGHSHVYWYRQLPEEGLKFMVYLQKENIIDESGMPKERFSAEFPKEGPSILRIQQVVRGDSAAYFCASSSAESEQYFGPGTRLTVT.

This chain links TRBV29-1 with TRBJ2-4, with 7 nucleotides matching TRBD2. V dropped 7 bases and J dropped 4; count of bases not matched to a gene: 7. Per the germline V gene, CDR1 is SQVTM and CDR2 is ANQGSEA. The CDR3 loop spans 13 amino acids. The CDR3 sequence is CSARGGGKNIQYF. In DNA form, the CDR3 reads TGCAGCGCCCGCGGGGGAGGTAAAAACATTCAGTACTTC. The entire variable domain, with the rest obtained from reference TRBV29-1 and TRBJ2-4, is as follows: SAVISQKPSRDICQRGTSLTIQCQVDSQVTMMFWYRQQPGQSLTLIATANQGSEATYESGFVIDKFPISRPNLTFSTLTVSNMSPEDSSIYLCSARGGGKNIQYFGAGTRLSVL.

With respect to this clonotype: Mismatch with germline at one junction end may stem from a read error. The chain is built from TRBV7-7 and TRBJ2-1; the match to TRBD2 covers 9 bases. The CDR3 has 17 residues. Germline V gene data show CDR1 as SSHAT and CDR2 as FNYEAQ (reference sequence). The CDR3 protein is CASSSGAGGPPQDEQFF. Written as DNA, the CDR3 is TGTGCTAGCAGCTCAGGGGCGGGGGGGCCTCCGCAGGATGAGCAGTTCTTC.

This clonotype was picked up many times. The chain combines TRBV28 with TRBJ1-1, with 10 bases fitting TRBD1. The CDR3 is made up of 15 amino acids. Trimming removed 3 bases from V and 3 bases from J; junction bases left unmatched: 4. Per germline, CDR1 MDHEN and CDR2 SYDVKM. CDR3 in amino acids: CASSFWTGGDTEAFF. DNA of the CDR3: TGTGCCAGCAGTTTTTGGACAGGGGGAGACACTGAAGCTTTCTTT.

This clonotype has a count of ten or more. The chain recombines TRBV20-1 with TRBJ2-5, with 9 bases lining up with TRBD2. V lost 5 bases and J lost 5; bases outside the gene matches: 9. The germline CDR1 and CDR2 sequences are DFQATT and SNEGSKA (reference sequence). This CDR3 has 14 amino acids. CDR3 amino acids: CSAEVAGAFETQYF. In nucleotides, the CDR3 is TGCAGTGCTGAGGTAGCGGGAGCATTTGAGACCCAGTACTTC.

This clonotype was counted at least ten times. The gene calls are TRBV28 and TRBJ2-1, with D possibly TRBD2 on 6 matching bases. In germline, CDR1 is MDHEN, CDR2 SYDVKM. The CDR3 sequence is 15 residues long. V shed 5 bases and J shed 0 bases, with 11 bases lying between them. CDR3: CASSGGTRSYNEQFF. The DNA of the CDR3 is TGTGCCAGCAGTGGCGGGACCCGCTCCTACAATGAGCAGTTCTTC.

The chain carries TRBV5-6 and TRBJ2-7; D not certain. This CDR3 spans 14 amino acids. Trimming shortened V by 0 bases and J by 5 bases, and 12 bases separated the two germline ends. In germline, CDR1 is SGHDT, CDR2 YYEEEE. For the CDR3, the DNA is TGTGCCAGCAGCTTGGGGAGACGTTCCCACGAGCAGTACTTC. Translation: CASSLGRRSHEQYF.

This clonotype was seen ten or more times. The rearrangement uses TRBV18 and TRBJ2-7, with D unresolved. This CDR3 is built from 11 residues. CDR1 KGHSH and CDR2 LQKENI come from the germline V gene. V gave up 3 bases and J gave up 5 bases, with 5 bases separating them. The CDR3 region is CASSPSNEQYF. The CDR3 DNA reads as TGTGCCAGCTCACCGTCTAACGAGCAGTACTTC.

This clonotype has at least ten counts. This chain joins TRBV19 and TRBJ2-3; 7 bases fit TRBD2. J gave up 2 bases and V 7 bases, and 6 bases lay outside the gene matches. Germline CDR1 is LNHDA and CDR2 is SQIVND (reference sequence). The CDR3 consists of 14 residues. This CDR3 reads CASIDGGTTDTQYF. CDR3 coding DNA: TGTGCCAGTATTGACGGGGGGACCACAGATACGCAGTATTTT.

This clonotype was detected many times. This chain joins TRBV6-1 and TRBJ2-3, with TRBD2 identical over 10 bases. The CDR3 runs to 16 residues. The germline gives CDR1 MNHNS, CDR2 SASEGT. V was clipped by 6 bases and J by 0 bases; unmatched bases: 6. CDR3 loop: CASSSSSGRSTDTQYF. DNA of the CDR3: TGTGCCAGCAGCTCATCTAGCGGGAGAAGCACAGATACGCAGTATTTT.

The chain recombines TRBV18 with TRBJ1-4; tentatively, D is TRBD1 (6 bases). The CDR3 is 12 amino acids. Germline V gives CDR1 KGHSH, CDR2 LQKENI. CDR3 sequence (DNA): TGTGTCAGTAGGACAGACCCTGAAAAACTGTTTTTT. It codes for CVSRTDPEKLFF. Full variable domain (rest looked up from reference TRBV18 and TRBJ1-4): NAGVMQNPRHLVRRRGQEARLRCSPMKGHSHVYWYRQLPEEGLKFMVYLQKENIIDESGMPKERFSAEFPKEGPSILRIQQVVRGDSAAYFCVSRTDPEKLFFGSGTQLSVL.

This clonotype was counted ten times or more. The rearrangement links TRBV30 to TRBJ2-7; D not certain. Germline assignment: CDR1 GTSNPN and CDR2 SVGIG (reference sequence). Trimming shortened V by 5 bases and J by 7 bases, and 33 bases separated the two germline ends. This CDR3 is built from 18 residues. The CDR3 DNA follows: TGTGCCTGGGTTCGACCCCAGGCGGCGGTATCCCGGGTTTGGGAGCAGTACTTC. It specifies CAWVRPQAAVSRVWEQYF.

This chain joins TRBV4-1 and TRBJ2-6; possible D gene TRBD1, 7 bases. The length of the CDR3 is 19 residues. CDR1 is MGHRA and CDR2 is YSYEKL in the germline V gene. The ends were cut back, 4 bases at V and 0 bases at J, with 19 bases in the middle. DNA of the CDR3: TGCGCCAGCAGCCCCCCAGGGGGGCGTACTATCTCTGGGGCCAACGTCCTGACTTTC. Protein sequence: CASSPPGGRTISGANVLTF.

In this sample, this clonotype turned up many times. CDR3 nucleotide sequence: TGTGCCAGCAGCTTTATAAGCGGGAGATCTCGAGAGACCCAGTACTTC. Its protein product is CASSFISGRSRETQYF. The V call is TRBV11-1, the J call TRBJ2-5, with 8 bases matching TRBD2. Germline CDR1 and CDR2: SGHAT and FQDESV (reference sequence). The CDR3 spans 16 residues. J lost 4 bases, V lost 3 bases, and 10 bases had no gene match.

The J gene is TRBJ2-3, the V gene TRBV20-1; 9 positions match TRBD1. CDR1 is DFQATT and CDR2 is SNEGSKA in the germline V gene (reference sequence). There are 16 residues in the CDR3. The ends lost 0 bases at V and 0 bases at J; junction bases unmatched: 4. CDR3 sequence: CSARDGTGSSTDTQYF. For the CDR3, the DNA is TGCAGTGCTAGAGATGGGACAGGGAGTAGCACAGATACGCAGTATTTT.

This clonotype was counted at least ten times. The genes are TRBV20-1 and TRBJ1-3, with a tentative D call TRBD1 (5 bases). Germline values: CDR1 DFQATT, CDR2 SNEGSKA (reference sequence). Trimming shortened V by 6 bases and J by 0 bases, and 18 bases separated the two germline ends. This CDR3 region has 16 residues. CDR3 DNA sequence: TGCAGTGCCTTAAGGGACGGTATTAGCTCTGGAAACACCATATATTTT. This translates into CSALRDGISSGNTIYF.